This T cell receptor (beta chain) was documented in a study of shared clonotypes between healthy human individuals. Study outcomes and limitations: Incomplete sequencing of sorted subsets was indicated by rarefaction despite large depth. The diversity represented, both genetic and in exposure history, was limited by few donors.

Source study methods: ImmunoSEQ yielded junction-only sequences lacking quality scores, so filtering differed. TCRdb's table, derived via immunoSEQ multiplex PCR, lists solely in-frame clones and lacks some. Clone size and the V and J calls come from that table; the DNA yielded D and trimming. The table shows about 1.9 million clones, with just under 95% occurring only once. As regards this clone: What it binds is not known. This CDR3 is also generated by other DNA sequences in the sample.

Deletions cut 6 bases from V and 5 bases from J, with 7 bases between. The CDR3 has 11 amino acids. Germline CDR1 and CDR2: MNHEY and SVGAGI. Cells designated naive CD8 were CD45RO-negative and were positively selected for CCR7, with terminally differentiated effector memory CD45RA+ cells excluded. This sequence joins TRBV6-5 and TRBJ1-1; D is unclear. The sample taken for sequencing was naive CD8+ T cells from PBMCs. The receptor was isolated from a young man in good health. Some clones in this sample may be carry-over from other donors' samples. The CDR3 nucleotides are TGTGCCAGCAGCTCTGGGACTGAAGCTTTCTTT. Translating gives CASSSGTEAFF.